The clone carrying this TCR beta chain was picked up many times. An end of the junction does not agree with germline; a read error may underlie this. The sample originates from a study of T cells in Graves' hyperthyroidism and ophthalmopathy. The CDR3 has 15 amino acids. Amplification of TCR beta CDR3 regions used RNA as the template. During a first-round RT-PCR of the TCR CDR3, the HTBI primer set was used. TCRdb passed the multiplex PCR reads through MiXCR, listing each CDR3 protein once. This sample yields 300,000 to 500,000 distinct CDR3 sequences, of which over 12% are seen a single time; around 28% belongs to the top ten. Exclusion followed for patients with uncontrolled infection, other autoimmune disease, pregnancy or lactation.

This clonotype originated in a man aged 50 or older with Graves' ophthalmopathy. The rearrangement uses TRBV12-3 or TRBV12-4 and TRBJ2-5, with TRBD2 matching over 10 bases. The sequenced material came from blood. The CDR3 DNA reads TGTGCCAGCAGTCTAGCGGGAGTTTTTCCAGAGACCCAGTACTTC. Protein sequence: CASSLAGVFPETQYF.